A single sample is the source of the 11 T cell receptor beta chains below, sequenced in a study of blood T cell repertoires in COVID-19. Profiled with immunoSEQ multiplex PCR; TCRdb holds only in-frame clones, not every one. The repertoire consists of roughly 76,000 clones, with around 78% occurring once and the leading ten covering 15% to 19%. Sequenced: peripheral blood. The receptor source for this set is a human donor in a cohort sampled during active COVID-19.

V gene TRBV10-3 combines with J gene TRBJ1-1; the match to TRBD1 covers 10 bases. With 4 bases clipped from V and 5 bases from J, the junction kept 4 bases outside the gene matches. The CDR3 has 14 amino acids. CDR1 is ENHRY, CDR2 SYGVKD, per germline. As DNA, the CDR3 is TGTGCCATCAGTGGTGGGACAGGGGAGACTGAAGCTTTCTTT. Translation gives CAISGGTGETEAFF.

The chain employs TRBV19 and TRBJ1-2, with TRBD1 identical over 7 bases. The CDR3 loop spans 15 amino acids. Trimming at V came to 4 bases and at J to 4 bases, leaving 9 bases not matched to a gene. The germline V gene has CDR1 LNHDA and CDR2 SQIVND (reference sequence). CDR3 protein: CASSKGGQSLYGYTF. The DNA of the CDR3 is TGTGCCAGTAGTAAAGGGGGACAGTCCCTCTATGGCTACACCTTC.

J is TRBJ1-1 and V is TRBV25-1, with TRBD1 as a possible D gene (6 bases). The CDR3 covers 14 residues. Germline CDR1 and CDR2: MGHDK and SYGVNS. Trimming took 5 bases from V and 2 from J, leaving 12 bases between them. The CDR3 reads CASSRLGGNTEAFF. As DNA, the CDR3 is TGTGCCAGCAGTAGGTTAGGGGGTAACACTGAAGCTTTCTTT.

The chain joins TRBV3-1 (or the pseudogene TRBV3-2) to TRBJ1-1, with a weak D call TRBD1 (5 bases). Trimming left V 0 bases short and J 5 bases short, with 22 bases between. The CDR3 is made up of 18 amino acids. From germline, CDR1 is LGHDT and CDR2 YNNKEL (reference sequence). CDR3 residues: CASSQDSPGGGIGTEAFF. CDR3 nucleotides: TGTGCCAGCAGCCAAGATAGCCCGGGCGGGGGAATTGGGACTGAAGCTTTCTTT.

This chain joins TRBV6-1 and TRBJ2-1; 7 positions agree with TRBD2. Germline-derived CDR1 and CDR2 are MNHNS and SASEGT. J was trimmed by 2 bases and V by 3 bases; bases with no gene match: 7. This CDR3 is 16 amino acids long. The CDR3 loop reads CASSDSLAATYNEQFF. CDR3 coding DNA: TGTGCCAGCAGTGATTCCCTAGCGGCTACCTACAATGAGCAGTTCTTC.

This clone was picked up one time. V and J are TRBV5-4 and TRBJ2-7, with 10 bases matching TRBD1. V lost 3 bases, J lost 6 bases, and 3 bases stayed unmatched. Germline CDR1 and CDR2: SGHNT and YYREEE (reference sequence). The CDR3 sequence is 13 residues long. This CDR3 is CASSWTGGGEQYF. The CDR3 nucleotides read TGTGCCAGCAGCTGGACAGGGGGGGGCGAGCAGTACTTC.

This clone was observed a single time. The CDR3 region has the DNA TGTGCCATCAGTTCACTTGGGACAACCTACAATGAGCAGTTCTTC. This codes for CAISSLGTTYNEQFF. The rearrangement uses TRBV10-3 and TRBJ2-1, with D possibly TRBD1 on 6 matching bases. The V and J ends lost 5 bases and 2 bases respectively, with 13 bases between them. CDR1 is ENHRY, CDR2 SYGVKD, per germline. The CDR3 totals 15 residues.

The chain carries TRBV7-2 and TRBJ1-1; D possibly corresponds to TRBD1 (6 bases). CDR3 size: 17 residues. The V gene's germline CDR1 is SGHTA and CDR2 FQGNSA. Trimming took off 11 bases at V and 1 base at J, with 26 bases between the two ends. CDR3 bases: TGTGCCTCCCAAAGGGGCGGGGGCCAGATTGGGAACACTGAAGCTTTCTTT. It yields the protein CASQRGGGQIGNTEAFF.

This clone was seen just once. The V and J genes are TRBV30 and TRBJ2-7; perhaps TRBD1 as D (6 bases). This CDR3 is 12 amino acids long. Trimming removed 2 bases from V and 4 bases from J, with 9 bases in between. CDR1 GTSNPN and CDR2 SVGIG come from the germline V gene (reference sequence). In DNA, the CDR3 is TGTGCCTGGAGTAACCAGGGGTACGAGCAGTACTTC. This codes for CAWSNQGYEQYF. Combining the CDR3 with reference TRBV30 and TRBJ2-7 gives the whole variable domain SQTIHQWPATLVQPVGSPLSLECTVEGTSNPNLYWYRQAAGRGLQLLFYSVGIGQISSEVPQNLSASRPQDRQFILSSKKLLLSDSGFYLCAWSNQGYEQYFGPGTRLTVT.

V gene TRBV7-8 combines with J gene TRBJ1-4; TRBD1 agrees at 8 bases. The V gene end was trimmed by 7 bases and the J gene end by 7 bases; junction bases not matched to a gene: 11. The germline V gene encodes CDR1 SGHVS and CDR2 FQNEAQ. CDR3 length: 15 residues. CDR3 DNA sequence: TGTGCCAGCACGTTTCGGGGACAGGATCGTGAAAAACTGTTTTTT. Its translation is CASTFRGQDREKLFF.

V usage is TRBV6-5 and J usage is TRBJ1-4; perhaps TRBD1 as D (6 bases). The CDR3 consists of 15 residues. V lost 0 bases and J lost 7, with 12 bases in between. Germline values: CDR1 MNHEY, CDR2 SVGAGI. This CDR3 is CASSYSQGRGEKLFF. CDR3 DNA sequence: TGTGCCAGCAGTTACTCGCAGGGGCGAGGTGAAAAACTGTTTTTT.